What follows are 20 T cell receptor beta chains derived from one specimen sequenced in a study of identical twins. TCRdb passed the 5' RACE reads through MiXCR, listing each CDR3 protein once. The sample includes hundreds of thousands of distinct CDR3 sequences, about 18% of them seen just once. These records were also assigned to another study, of T cells expressing NK-cell markers.

The sequenced sample consisted of PBMCs. The receptors were gathered from a young woman in good health.

This clonotype was found a few times. The CDR3 region is CASSLAQYEQYF. CDR3 nucleotide sequence: TGTGCCAGCAGCTTAGCCCAGTACGAGCAGTACTTC. The chain links TRBV7-9 to TRBJ2-7; D is unclear. CDR3 size: 12 residues. V lost 0 bases, J lost 4 bases, and 4 bases lay in between. Per the germline V gene, CDR1 is SEHNR and CDR2 is FQNEAQ (reference sequence).

This clonotype was seen more than once but under ten times. The chain combines TRBV29-1 with TRBJ2-7; 7 bases are a match to TRBD2. Germline assignment: CDR1 SQVTM and CDR2 ANQGSEA. The V gene end was trimmed by 8 bases and the J gene end by 7 bases; junction bases not matched to a gene: 8. CDR3 length: 11 residues. The CDR3 reads CSPGSRGEQYF. The CDR3 DNA reads as TGCAGCCCCGGATCGCGGGGGGAGCAGTACTTC.

This sequence joins TRBV5-1 and TRBJ1-6, with a weak D call TRBD1 (5 bases). The CDR3 spans 15 residues. CDR1 and CDR2 (germline): SGHRS, YFSETQ. Deletions cut 3 bases from V and 5 bases from J, with 12 bases between. For the CDR3, the DNA is TGCGCCAGCAGCTACGGTGGGACGGATAATTCACCCCTCCACTTT. It codes for CASSYGGTDNSPLHF.

The chain combines TRBV12-3 or TRBV12-4 with TRBJ2-7, with TRBD2 matching 9 bases. V gave up 6 bases and J gave up 3 bases; unmatched junction bases: 9. The CDR3 consists of 15 residues. In nucleotides, the CDR3 is TGTGCCAGCAGACCCGGACTAGCGCGCGACTACGAGCAGTACTTC. It translates to CASRPGLARDYEQYF.

The chain links TRBV29-1 to TRBJ2-1, with 14 bases that match TRBD2. Per germline, CDR1 SQVTM and CDR2 ANQGSEA. The CDR3 is 13 amino acids. With 6 bases clipped from V and 11 bases from J, the junction kept 6 bases outside the gene matches. The CDR3 spells CSVGTSGSSKQFF. In DNA form, the CDR3 reads TGCAGCGTGGGGACTAGCGGGAGTAGTAAGCAGTTCTTC.

J is TRBJ2-1 and V is TRBV20-1; 13 nucleotides match TRBD2. V shed 6 bases and J 7 bases; nucleotides not matched to a gene: 6. CDR1 DFQATT and CDR2 SNEGSKA come from the germline V gene (reference sequence). This CDR3 has 14 amino acids. The CDR3, as DNA: TGCAGTGCCGGCCGGACTAGCGGGGGAAATGAGCAGTTCTTC. Its translation is CSAGRTSGGNEQFF.

The chain is built from TRBV4-2 and TRBJ1-2; a possible D gene is TRBD1 (6 bases). Germline V gene sequence: CDR1 LGHNA, CDR2 YNFKEQ. The CDR3 runs 15 residues. V was pared by 0 bases and J by 3 bases, with 11 bases between. CDR3 protein: CASSQDTGTHYGYTF. CDR3 in DNA: TGTGCCAGCAGCCAAGATACAGGGACTCACTATGGCTACACCTTC.

This chain links TRBV5-6 with TRBJ2-1; possibly TRBD2 for D (5 bases). V was trimmed by 5 bases and J by 0 bases, leaving 15 bases between them. CDR1 and CDR2 (germline): SGHDT, YYEEEE. CDR3 length: 16 amino acids. The DNA of the CDR3 is TGTGCCAGCAGGGCGACTATCAGAGACTCCTACAATGAGCAGTTCTTC. Its protein product is CASRATIRDSYNEQFF.

The chain uses TRBV12-3 or TRBV12-4 and TRBJ1-1; D remains ambiguous. The CDR3 runs to 11 residues. Trimming shortened V by 6 bases and J by 11 bases, and 13 bases separated the two germline ends. The CDR3 spells CASRVGVTAFF. The CDR3 DNA reads TGTGCCAGCAGGGTGGGAGTAACGGCTTTCTTT.

The CDR3 loop reads CASSYPGTYNNEQFF. The CDR3 DNA follows: TGTGCCAGCAGTTACCCAGGGACATACAACAATGAGCAGTTCTTC. The genes are TRBV6-5 and TRBJ2-1; TRBD1 might be the D (6 bases). From germline, CDR1 is MNHEY and CDR2 SVGAGI. The CDR3 spans 15 residues. Trimming cost V 2 bases and J 5 bases, with 13 bases left between them.

This clonotype showed up many times. This chain uses TRBV12-3 or TRBV12-4 with TRBJ2-7, with TRBD1 as a possible D gene (5 bases). V was pared by 2 bases and J by 2 bases, with 10 bases between. CDR3 length: 14 residues. CDR3 residues: CASSLTTGPYEQYF. The CDR3 DNA follows: TGTGCCAGCAGTTTAACTACAGGTCCCTACGAGCAGTACTTC.

The sample holds a few counts of this clonotype. The genes are TRBV5-1 and TRBJ1-1; D call uncertain. From germline, CDR1 is SGHRS and CDR2 YFSETQ. V dropped 5 bases and J dropped 1 base, with 9 bases sitting between them. The CDR3 runs 13 residues. In DNA form, the CDR3 reads TGCGCCAGCAGGTCTCAGCCGAACACTGAAGCTTTCTTT. It specifies CASRSQPNTEAFF.

The V and J genes are TRBV15 and TRBJ1-4; TRBD1 agrees at 9 bases. The CDR3 extends over 16 amino acids. Losses at the gene ends were 2 bases for V and 7 bases for J; bases not matched to a gene: 8. In germline, CDR1 is LNHNV, CDR2 YYDKDF (reference sequence). CDR3 amino acids: CATSRTPQGAFEKLFF. CDR3 coding DNA: TGTGCCACCAGCAGAACCCCACAGGGGGCGTTTGAAAAACTGTTTTTT.

The V gene is TRBV9, the J gene TRBJ2-5; perhaps TRBD2 as D (6 bases). Germline-derived CDR1 and CDR2 are SGDLS and YYNGEE. The CDR3 consists of 14 residues. V was trimmed by 6 bases and J by 1 base, leaving 13 bases between them. The CDR3 sequence is CASNAEGFQETQYF. For the CDR3, the DNA is TGTGCCAGCAACGCGGAGGGTTTCCAAGAGACCCAGTACTTC.

This clonotype was observed a few times. The chain has TRBV7-3 and TRBJ2-2; D call uncertain. The CDR3 has 14 residues. V shed 0 bases and J shed 6 bases, with 8 bases lying between them. Germline V gene data show CDR1 as SGHTA and CDR2 as FQGTGA. CDR3: CASSLTVSAGELFF. The DNA of the CDR3 is TGTGCCAGCAGCTTAACTGTTTCCGCCGGGGAGCTGTTTTTT.

The genes are TRBV11-2 and TRBJ2-1; D is perhaps TRBD2 (5 bases). V was cut by 7 bases and J by 6 bases, with 13 bases left in between. This CDR3 comprises 13 residues. The germline V gene encodes CDR1 SGHAT and CDR2 FQNNGV. The CDR3 sequence: CASTPSLGNEQFF. CDR3 coding DNA: TGTGCCAGCACCCCTAGCCTGGGCAATGAGCAGTTCTTC. Based on the CDR3 plus reference TRBV11-2 and TRBJ2-1, the full variable domain is EAGVAQSPRYKIIEKRQSVAFWCNPISGHATLYWYQQILGQGPKLLIQFQNNGVVDDSQLPKDRFSAERLKGVDSTLKIQPAKLEDSAVYLCASTPSLGNEQFFGPGTRLTVL.

The J gene is TRBJ2-7, the V gene TRBV6-5, with D hard to call. V was shortened by 6 bases and J by 3 bases, with 12 bases between the two germline ends. The CDR3 length is 13 residues. The germline V gene has CDR1 MNHEY and CDR2 SVGAGI. This CDR3 is CASSYRTYYEQYF. The DNA for the CDR3 is TGTGCCAGCAGCTACCGGACGTACTACGAGCAGTACTTC.

The V gene is TRBV7-9, the J gene TRBJ1-4; 7 bases are a match to TRBD1. The CDR3 sequence is 17 residues long. In germline, CDR1 is SEHNR, CDR2 FQNEAQ (reference sequence). Trimming removed 5 bases from V and 4 bases from J; junction bases left unmatched: 13. The CDR3 protein is CASSPTGAAYRNEKLFF. In DNA form, the CDR3 reads TGTGCCAGCAGCCCTACAGGGGCTGCCTACCGTAATGAAAAACTGTTTTTT.

This clonotype was seen a few times. The chain recombines TRBV5-1 with TRBJ2-7; a possible D gene is TRBD2 (7 bases). Deletions cut 2 bases from V and 2 bases from J, with 14 bases between. Germline V gives CDR1 SGHRS, CDR2 YFSETQ. The CDR3 length is 15 residues. The DNA of the CDR3 is TGCGCCAGCAGCTTTCGGGGGGCGCGGACCTACGAGCAGTACTTC. This sequence encodes CASSFRGARTYEQYF.

The J gene is TRBJ2-3, the V gene TRBV10-3; D gene ambiguous. V lost 0 bases and J lost 2, with 3 bases in between. This CDR3 contains 13 residues. From germline, CDR1 is ENHRY and CDR2 SYGVKD. The CDR3 region has the DNA TGTGCCATCAGTGAGTCCCTCACAGATACGCAGTATTTT. It codes for CAISESLTDTQYF.